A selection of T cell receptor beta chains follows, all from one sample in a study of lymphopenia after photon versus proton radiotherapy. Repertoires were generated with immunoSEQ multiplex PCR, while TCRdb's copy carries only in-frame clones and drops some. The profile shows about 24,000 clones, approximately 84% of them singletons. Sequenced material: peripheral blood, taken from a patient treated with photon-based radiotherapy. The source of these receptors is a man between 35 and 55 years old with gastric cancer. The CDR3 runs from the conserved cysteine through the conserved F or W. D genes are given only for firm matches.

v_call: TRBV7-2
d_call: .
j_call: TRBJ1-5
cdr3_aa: CASSSGAYSNQPQHF

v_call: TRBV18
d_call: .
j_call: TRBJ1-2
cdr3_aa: CASSPQDNGYTF

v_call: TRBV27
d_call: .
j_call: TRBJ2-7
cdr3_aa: CASSFGGPSYYEQYF

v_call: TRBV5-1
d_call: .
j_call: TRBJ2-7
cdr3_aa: CASSPRTTSTQPHEQYF

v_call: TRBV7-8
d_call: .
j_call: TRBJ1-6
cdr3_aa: CASSLVDSGMDSPLHF

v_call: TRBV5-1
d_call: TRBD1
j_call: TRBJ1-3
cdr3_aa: CASSLQGSGNTIYF

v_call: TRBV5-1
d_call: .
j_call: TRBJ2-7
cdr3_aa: CASSLLGAEEQYF

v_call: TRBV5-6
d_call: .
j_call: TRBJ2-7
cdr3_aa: CASSLQGPHYEQYF

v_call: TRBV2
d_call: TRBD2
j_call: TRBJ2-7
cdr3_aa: CASTSLTSGGNEQYF

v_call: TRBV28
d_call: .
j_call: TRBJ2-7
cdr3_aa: CASSPGSYEQYF

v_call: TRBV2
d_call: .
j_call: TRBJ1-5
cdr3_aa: CASSGGQFNQPQHF

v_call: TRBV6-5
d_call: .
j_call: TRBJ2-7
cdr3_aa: CASRTTEHYEQYF

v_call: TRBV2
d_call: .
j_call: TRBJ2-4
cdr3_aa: CASSGGASGKNIQYF

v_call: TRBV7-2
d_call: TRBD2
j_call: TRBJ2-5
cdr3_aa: CASSPGTSGSLETQYF

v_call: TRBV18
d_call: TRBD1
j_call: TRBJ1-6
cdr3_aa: CASSPPGTGHGSPLHF

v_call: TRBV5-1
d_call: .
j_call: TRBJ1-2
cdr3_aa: CASRIGGNYGYTF

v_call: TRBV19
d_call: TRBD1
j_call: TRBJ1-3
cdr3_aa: CASSTGTVMGNTIYF

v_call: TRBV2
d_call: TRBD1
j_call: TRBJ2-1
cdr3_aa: CASNSGQGARNEQFF

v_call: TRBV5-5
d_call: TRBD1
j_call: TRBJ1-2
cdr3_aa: CASSPGTGRYYGYTF

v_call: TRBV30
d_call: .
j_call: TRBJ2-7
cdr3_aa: CAWSVTPYEQYF

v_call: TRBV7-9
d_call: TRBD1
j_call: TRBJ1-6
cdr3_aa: CASSPGTDNSPLHF

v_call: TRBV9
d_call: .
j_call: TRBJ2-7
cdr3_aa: CASSAGYGGEQYF

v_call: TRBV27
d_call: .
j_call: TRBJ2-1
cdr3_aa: CASSPGTGRGGMNEQFF

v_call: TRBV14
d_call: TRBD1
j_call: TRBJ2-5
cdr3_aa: CASSPLGGRSQETQYF

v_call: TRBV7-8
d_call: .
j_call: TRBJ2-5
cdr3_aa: CASSSNNGETQYF

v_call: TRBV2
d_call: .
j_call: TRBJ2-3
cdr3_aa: CASRQTGGTDTQYF

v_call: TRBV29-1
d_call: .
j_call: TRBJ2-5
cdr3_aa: CSVERDQETQYF

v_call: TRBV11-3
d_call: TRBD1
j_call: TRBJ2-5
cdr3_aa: CASSLGSGQGQETQYF

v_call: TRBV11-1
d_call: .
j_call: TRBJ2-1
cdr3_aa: CASSLGPPAEEQFF